This TCR beta chain was profiled in a study of blood T cell repertoires in COVID-19. Trimming shortened V by 6 bases and J by 8 bases, and 19 bases separated the two germline ends. CDR3 length: 13 amino acids. The V gene's germline CDR1 is SQVTM and CDR2 ANQGSEA. Produced via immunoSEQ multiplex PCR; TCRdb's table is partial and in-frame only. There are around 400,000 clones in the sample; approximately 89% occur only once, and 2% to 2.5% lies in the top ten. The chain has TRBV29-1 and TRBJ1-2, with D tentatively TRBD1 (6 bases). This TCR was sampled from a woman aged 60 to 75 with COVID-19, enrolled during active disease. Sequenced: peripheral blood. CDR3 in amino acids: CSVHTNREGGYTF. For the CDR3, the DNA is TGCAGCGTACACACCAACAGGGAGGGGGGCTACACCTTC.